These 30 T cell receptor beta chains originate from one sample sequenced in a study of cytomegalovirus exposure and HLA in healthy donors. Vbeta (60) and Jbeta (13) primers were used in the PCR. Clones were sequenced by immunoSEQ multiplex PCR, and TCRdb holds only the in-frame ones, with some missing. The table includes some 86,000 clones, about 67% detected once. Input material: PBMCs. The receptors come from a man aged 25-45 years in good health and CMV-seronegative.

The chain's CDR3 is CASSPPGDTFSYTF. The DNA for the CDR3 is TGTGCCAGCAGCCCTCCTGGGGACACCTTTAGCTACACCTTC. The chain couples TRBV7-6 to TRBJ1-2; maybe TRBD1 (6 bases). In germline, CDR1 is SGHVS, CDR2 FNYEAQ. Between the trimmed V and J ends, which lost 5 bases and 9 bases, there was a span of 19 bases. CDR3 length equals 14 residues.

This chain uses TRBV27 with TRBJ1-6; tentatively, D is TRBD1 (6 bases). Trimming took off 5 bases at V and 7 bases at J, with 18 bases between the two ends. Germline V lookup: CDR1 MNHEY, CDR2 SMNVEV (reference sequence). CDR3 length: 16 amino acids. The CDR3 DNA sequence: TGTGCCAGCAGTACCTACCTCAGGGGTAGCAATTCACCCCTCCACTTT. It is translated as CASSTYLRGSNSPLHF.

The gene calls are TRBV6-1 and TRBJ2-2, with TRBD1 identical over 7 bases. Germline-derived CDR1 and CDR2 are MNHNS and SASEGT. The CDR3 is made up of 15 amino acids. The trim removed 4 bases at V and 6 bases at J, leaving 8 bases unmatched. This CDR3 is CASSAMTGSAGELFF. The CDR3 DNA is TGTGCCAGCAGTGCTATGACAGGGAGCGCCGGGGAGCTGTTTTTT.

V and J are TRBV2 and TRBJ1-2; D is unclear. Germline lookup yields CDR1 SNHLY and CDR2 FYNNEI. CDR3 size: 14 residues. The V gene lost 3 bases and the J gene lost 2 bases, with 10 bases spanning the gap. The DNA for the CDR3 is TGTGCCAGCAGTGATGGGCAGGCGAACTATGGCTACACCTTC. It translates to CASSDGQANYGYTF.

The chain is built from TRBV5-6 and TRBJ2-7; the D gene is possibly TRBD1 (5 bases). V was clipped by 2 bases and J by 1 base, with 13 bases between them. The CDR3 runs 15 residues. Germline CDR1 reads SGHDT; CDR2 reads YYEEEE. The CDR3 DNA follows: TGTGCCAGCAGCTTCCCAGGGTGGAAGTCCTACGAGCAGTACTTC. Translating it yields CASSFPGWKSYEQYF.

The chain joins TRBV7-9 to TRBJ1-1; the match to TRBD1 covers 8 bases. Per germline, CDR1 SEHNR and CDR2 FQNEAQ (reference sequence). CDR3 length: 14 residues. Trimming removed 5 bases from V and 3 bases from J; junction bases left unmatched: 5. CDR3 sequence (DNA): TGTGCCAGCAGCAAGACAGGGGATCACACTGAAGCTTTCTTT. Translated: CASSKTGDHTEAFF.

The chain has TRBV5-1 and TRBJ2-5, with 9 nucleotides matching TRBD2. CDR1 SGHRS and CDR2 YFSETQ come from the germline V gene. This CDR3 is built from 15 residues. The trim removed 1 base at V and 5 bases at J, leaving 6 bases unmatched. The CDR3 region has the DNA TGCGCCAGCAGCTTGATTAGCGGGAGCTCTGAGACCCAGTACTTC. As protein: CASSLISGSSETQYF.

The V call is TRBV2, the J call TRBJ2-1, with TRBD2 as a possible D gene (6 bases). From germline, CDR1 is SNHLY and CDR2 FYNNEI. This CDR3 comprises 12 residues. V was cut by 8 bases and J by 9 bases, with 14 bases left in between. In DNA, the CDR3 is TGTGCCAGCGGCGGGGAGTTGGGTGAGCAGTTCTTC. It translates to CASGGELGEQFF.

The chain employs TRBV29-1 and TRBJ2-7; TRBD1 agrees at 10 bases. The trim removed 1 base at V and 1 base at J, leaving 10 bases unmatched. CDR1 and CDR2 from the germline V gene are SQVTM and ANQGSEA. The CDR3 covers 17 residues. This CDR3 reads CSVEGPGQGFLSYEQYF. The CDR3 DNA follows: TGCAGCGTTGAAGGACCGGGACAGGGGTTCCTTTCCTACGAGCAGTACTTC.

This clone has a handful of counts. This chain joins TRBV4-1 and TRBJ1-2; 9 nucleotides align to TRBD1. Looked up from germline, CDR1 is MGHRA and CDR2 is YSYEKL. V was pared by 5 bases and J by 6 bases, with 7 bases of the junction left unmatched. The CDR3 is made up of 14 amino acids. The CDR3 DNA sequence: TGCGCCAGCAGCTTACAGGGGGCTCACAATGGCTACACCTTC. Encoded protein: CASSLQGAHNGYTF.

The chain recombines TRBV28 with TRBJ1-5; no firm D call. Between the trimmed V and J ends, which lost 7 bases and 0 bases, there was a span of 7 bases. There are 13 residues in the CDR3. Looked up from germline, CDR1 is MDHEN and CDR2 is SYDVKM. CDR3 bases: TGTGCCAGCAATATTTATAGCAATCAGCCCCAGCATTTT. As protein: CASNIYSNQPQHF.

The chain has TRBV7-9 and TRBJ1-1; D may be TRBD1 (6 bases). Looked up from germline, CDR1 is SEHNR and CDR2 is FQNEAQ (reference sequence). CDR3 length equals 14 residues. Trimming shortened V by 5 bases and J by 1 base, and 11 bases separated the two germline ends. This CDR3 is CASSPGAWNTEAFF. Here the CDR3 DNA reads TGTGCCAGCAGCCCAGGGGCGTGGAACACTGAAGCTTTCTTT. The full variable domain, with the rest looked up from reference TRBV7-9 and TRBJ1-1, is DTGVSQNPRHKITKRGQNVTFRCDPISEHNRLYWYRQTLGQGPEFLTYFQNEAQLEKSRLLSDRFSAERPKGSFSTLEIQRTEQGDSAMYLCASSPGAWNTEAFFGQGTRLTVV.

As DNA, the CDR3 is TGTGCCAGCAGCGATCAGGGTTTAGGTTCACCCCTCCACTTT. It yields the protein CASSDQGLGSPLHF. The V and J genes are TRBV9 and TRBJ1-6; tentative D call: TRBD1 (5 bases). The V and J ends lost 3 bases and 9 bases respectively, with 13 bases between them. There are 14 residues in the CDR3. Germline V gene data show CDR1 as SGDLS and CDR2 as YYNGEE.

The chain employs TRBV6-5 and TRBJ2-2; 7 positions agree with TRBD1. V was clipped by 6 bases and J by 4 bases; unmatched bases: 8. CDR1 MNHEY and CDR2 SVGAGI come from the germline V gene. The CDR3 contains 15 residues. CDR3 protein: CASSPGQRATGELFF. CDR3 DNA sequence: TGTGCCAGCAGCCCGGGACAGCGAGCCACCGGGGAGCTGTTTTTT.

The V and J genes are TRBV14 and TRBJ2-2; D possibly corresponds to TRBD1 (5 bases). V was clipped by 2 bases and J by 0 bases, with 10 bases between them. Germline lookup yields CDR1 SGHDN and CDR2 FVKESK. The CDR3 is 16 amino acids. CDR3 in amino acids: CASSQRGASNTGELFF. The CDR3 DNA is TGTGCCAGCAGCCAAAGGGGCGCCTCGAACACCGGGGAGCTGTTTTTT.

This clone was seen more than once but under ten times. This sequence joins TRBV19 and TRBJ1-5; TRBD1 matches at 7 bases. Germline CDR1 and CDR2: LNHDA and SQIVND (reference sequence). Unmatched junction bases numbered 9, after V lost 3 bases and J lost 4 bases. This CDR3 has 16 residues. The CDR3 protein is CASSMGFGQANQPQHF. The CDR3 bases are TGTGCCAGTAGTATGGGCTTTGGACAGGCAAATCAGCCCCAGCATTTT.

This chain links TRBV7-2 with TRBJ2-3; 7 bases are shared with TRBD2. The CDR3 loop spans 16 amino acids. Germline assignment: CDR1 SGHTA and CDR2 FQGNSA. The junction had 9 bases not matched to a gene; V was cut back by 4 bases and J by 2 bases. CDR3 bases: TGTGCCAGCAGCTCACTAGGGACTATTTACACAGATACGCAGTATTTT. This codes for CASSSLGTIYTDTQYF.

In its sample, this clone was seen a few times. The chain links TRBV5-1 to TRBJ2-1; 7 bases map to TRBD1. The CDR3 runs to 13 residues. The trim removed 4 bases at V and 6 bases at J, leaving 4 bases unmatched. The V gene's germline CDR1 is SGHRS and CDR2 YFSETQ. The CDR3: CASSQTGSNEQFF. CDR3 DNA sequence: TGCGCCAGCAGCCAGACAGGGAGCAATGAGCAGTTCTTC.

V usage is TRBV4-1 and J usage is TRBJ2-1, with D perhaps matching TRBD1 (7 bases). CDR1 MGHRA and CDR2 YSYEKL come from the germline V gene. Trimming pared 9 bases from V and 4 bases from J, leaving 22 bases between. CDR3 length equals 16 residues. The CDR3 coding sequence is TGCGCCAGTGGCCGGGGGAGACAGGGCCCTTACAATGAGCAGTTCTTC. Protein sequence: CASGRGRQGPYNEQFF.

The V and J genes are TRBV7-9 and TRBJ1-2; 8 nucleotides agree with TRBD1. Germline assignment: CDR1 SEHNR and CDR2 FQNEAQ (reference sequence). The CDR3 is 14 residues long. V was clipped by 5 bases and J by 6 bases; unmatched bases: 8. As DNA, the CDR3 is TGTGCCAGCAGCCCACAAGGACAGGGAGATGGCTACACCTTC. Protein: CASSPQGQGDGYTF.

The CDR3 DNA follows: TGTGCCAGCAGCTTGCGAGATGAGCAGTACTTC. Translating it yields CASSLRDEQYF. The rearrangement links TRBV5-4 to TRBJ2-7; D unclear. Trimming removed 1 base at V and 7 bases at J, with 6 bases between. Germline V lookup: CDR1 SGHNT, CDR2 YYREEE (reference sequence). This CDR3 spans 11 amino acids.

The CDR3 region has the DNA TGTGCCAGCAGCAGCCGGGACAGCTATGGCTACACCTTC. Its protein product is CASSSRDSYGYTF. The V gene is TRBV9, the J gene TRBJ1-2, with 7 bases fitting TRBD1. Looked up from germline, CDR1 is SGDLS and CDR2 is YYNGEE. After removal of 4 bases from V and 4 bases from J, the junction contained 4 bases not matched to a gene. There are 13 residues in the CDR3.

This clone was counted only a few times. The DNA for the CDR3 is TGTGCCAGCAGTTTGGGGCTCGGCTATGGCTACACCTTC. This codes for CASSLGLGYGYTF. J is TRBJ1-2 and V is TRBV27; D may be TRBD1 (5 bases). Germline-derived CDR1 and CDR2 are MNHEY and SMNVEV (reference sequence). Trimming removed 3 bases at V and 4 bases at J, with 9 bases between. The CDR3 runs to 13 residues.

The chain has TRBV2 and TRBJ2-1, with D maybe TRBD2 (5 bases). This CDR3 has 13 amino acids. In germline, CDR1 is SNHLY, CDR2 FYNNEI. V was pared by 2 bases and J by 6 bases, with 8 bases between. CDR3 nucleotides: TGTGCCAGCAGTGAACCCGGGGTCAATGAGCAGTTCTTC. Translation: CASSEPGVNEQFF.

The chain combines TRBV7-3 with TRBJ2-1; 13 bases align to TRBD2. CDR3 length: 18 amino acids. Losses at the gene ends were 5 bases for V and 0 bases for J; bases not matched to a gene: 7. The germline gives CDR1 SGHTA, CDR2 FQGTGA. CDR3 DNA: TGTGCCAGCAGCCTAAAAGGGACTAGCGGGGTCTCCTACAATGAGCAGTTCTTC. This encodes CASSLKGTSGVSYNEQFF.

This chain joins TRBV18 and TRBJ2-7; 9 bases are a match to TRBD1. This CDR3 contains 15 residues. Per germline, CDR1 KGHSH and CDR2 LQKENI. The J segment lost 6 bases and the V segment lost 5 bases, leaving 11 bases of the junction unmatched. CDR3 DNA: TGTGCCAGCTCAGAGAACCGGGACAGGGTCCCCGAGCAGTACTTC. Translating gives CASSENRDRVPEQYF.

In its sample, this clone was seen a few times. The V and J genes are TRBV7-2 and TRBJ1-1; no firm D call. The CDR3 consists of 12 residues. Germline assignment: CDR1 SGHTA and CDR2 FQGNSA. V was pared by 6 bases and J by 4 bases, with 9 bases between. The CDR3 DNA sequence: TGTGCCAGCAGGGGGAGATCCACTGAAGCTTTCTTT. Translating it yields CASRGRSTEAFF.

The rearrangement uses TRBV5-6 and TRBJ1-2; the D gene is possibly TRBD1 (5 bases). The CDR3 contains 14 residues. Germline CDR1 is SGHDT and CDR2 is YYEEEE. Trimming stripped 0 bases from V and 5 bases from J, with 11 bases between. Written as DNA, the CDR3 is TGTGCCAGCAGCTTGGCTCAGGGATCTTATGGCTACACCTTC. This sequence encodes CASSLAQGSYGYTF.

CDR3 DNA: TGTGCCAGTAGAACCGGGACAGCGGGTTATCAGCCCCAGCATTTT. Amino acid sequence: CASRTGTAGYQPQHF. The rearrangement joins TRBV19 to TRBJ1-5; 7 bases map to TRBD1. The ends lost 6 bases at V and 5 bases at J; junction bases unmatched: 10. Germline CDR1 LNHDA, CDR2 SQIVND (reference sequence). This CDR3 spans 15 amino acids.

V usage is TRBV4-3 and J usage is TRBJ1-2, with 11 nucleotides matching TRBD1. CDR1 and CDR2 from the germline V gene are LGHNA and YSLEER. The length of the CDR3 is 15 residues. The V segment lost 5 bases and the J segment 4 bases; nucleotides outside the gene matches: 6. CDR3 in DNA: TGCGCCAGCAGCGAGGGGACAGGGGGTATCTATGGCTACACCTTC. Translated: CASSEGTGGIYGYTF.